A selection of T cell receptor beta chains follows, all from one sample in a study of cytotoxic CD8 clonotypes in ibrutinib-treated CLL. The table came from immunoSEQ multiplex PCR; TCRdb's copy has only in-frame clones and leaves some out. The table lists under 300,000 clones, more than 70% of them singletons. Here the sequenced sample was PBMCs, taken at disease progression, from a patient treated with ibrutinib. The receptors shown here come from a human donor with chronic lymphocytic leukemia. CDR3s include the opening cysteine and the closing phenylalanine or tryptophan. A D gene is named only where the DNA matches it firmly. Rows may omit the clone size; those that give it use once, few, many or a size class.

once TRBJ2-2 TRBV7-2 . TGTGCCAGCAGCTTAGTTGGTAGGACAGTGAGCGGGGAGCTGTTTTTT CASSLVGRTVSGELFF
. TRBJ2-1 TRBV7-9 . TGTGCCAGCAGCCCCACTAGCTTAACTTCCTACAATGAGCAGTTCTTC CASSPTSLTSYNEQFF
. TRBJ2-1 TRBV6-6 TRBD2 TGTGCCAGCAGTAACGGACTAGCGGGGGTCGGAAATGAGCAGTTCTTC CASSNGLAGVGNEQFF
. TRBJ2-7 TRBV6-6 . TGTGCCAGCAGTTACGCATTGTACGAGCAGTACTTC CASSYALYEQYF
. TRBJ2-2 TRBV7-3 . TGTGCCAGCAGCTTAAAGTCCGGCACCGGGGAGCTGTTTTTT CASSLKSGTGELFF
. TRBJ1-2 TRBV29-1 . TGCAGCGTGTGGGGCGAGGGCTACACCTTC CSVWGEGYTF
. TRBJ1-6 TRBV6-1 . TGTGCCAGCAGTGAAGCGCCAACTTCACCCCTCCACTTT CASSEAPTSPLHF
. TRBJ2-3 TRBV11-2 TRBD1 TGTGCCAGCAGCCGGACAGGAAGGCCAGATACGCAGTATTTT CASSRTGRPDTQYF
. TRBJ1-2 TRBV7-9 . TGTGCCAGCAGCCGCGGGTGGGTCGAGTGGGGCTATGGCTACACCTTC CASSRGWVEWGYGYTF
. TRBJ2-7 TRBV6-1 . TGTGCCAGCAGTGTGGGCAGGACTGCGAACGAGCAGTACTTC CASSVGRTANEQYF
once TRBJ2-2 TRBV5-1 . TGCGCCAGCAGCTTGCGGCAGGCCGGCGGGGAGCTGTTTTTT CASSLRQAGGELFF
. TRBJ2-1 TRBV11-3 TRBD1 TGTGCCAGCAGCTTATCTCGACAGGGCGGCAATGAGCAGTTCTTC CASSLSRQGGNEQFF
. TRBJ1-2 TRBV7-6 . TGTGCCAGCAGCTCGACGTGGGAGGGGTATGGCTACACCTTC CASSSTWEGYGYTF
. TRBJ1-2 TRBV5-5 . TGTGCCAGCAGCTCACCTCCTTCGGACTATGGCTACACCTTC CASSSPPSDYGYTF
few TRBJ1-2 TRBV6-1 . TGTGCCAGCAGTGAAGATGCCGGGACCTACTATGGCTACACCTTC CASSEDAGTYYGYTF
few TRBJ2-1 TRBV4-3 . TGCGCCAGCAGCCAAGCCAATGAGCAGTTCTTC CASSQANEQFF
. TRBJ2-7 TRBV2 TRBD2 TGTGCCAGCAAAGATAGGGCTAGCGGGACTTACGAGCAGTACTTC CASKDRASGTYEQYF
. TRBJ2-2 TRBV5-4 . TGTGCCAGCAGCCGCCGAGAGACCGGGGAGCTGTTTTTT CASSRRETGELFF
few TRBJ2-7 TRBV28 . . CAVGTGAAPPYF
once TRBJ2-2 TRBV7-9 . TGTGCCAGCAGCTTACAAGGGGCAGCGAACACCGGGGAGCTGTTTTTT CASSLQGAANTGELFF
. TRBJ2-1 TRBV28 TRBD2 TGTGCCAGCAGTATCCAGATACGGGCTAGCGGGGTTATCTACAATGAGCAGTTCTTC CASSIQIRASGVIYNEQFF
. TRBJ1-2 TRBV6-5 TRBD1 TGTGCCAGCAGTCAAGGGACAGGGGGCTTCGGCTACACCTTC CASSQGTGGFGYTF
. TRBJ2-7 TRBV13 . TGTGCCAGCAGCCAACTTGATGGGCAGGGTCTCGAGCAGTACTTC CASSQLDGQGLEQYF
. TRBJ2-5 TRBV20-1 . TGCAGTGCTAGCGGAGAGACCCAGTACTTC CSASGETQYF
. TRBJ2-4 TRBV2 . TGTGCCAGCAGCTACAGGGTTTCTTTGGCCAAAAACATTCAGTACTTC CASSYRVSLAKNIQYF
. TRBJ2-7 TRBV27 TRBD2 TGTGCCAGCAGTCGACGGACTAGCGGATCCTACGAGCAGTACTTC CASSRRTSGSYEQYF
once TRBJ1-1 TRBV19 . TGTGCCAGTAGTGACCTCCCAGGGAGTTACACTGAAGCTTTCTTT CASSDLPGSYTEAFF
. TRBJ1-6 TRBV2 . TGTGCCAGCAGCGCCGGAGGGAGTTATTCACCCCTCCACTTT CASSAGGSYSPLHF
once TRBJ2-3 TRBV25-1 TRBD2 TGTGCCAGCAGTGACAGGCTAGCGGGCACAGATACGCAGTATTTT CASSDRLAGTDTQYF
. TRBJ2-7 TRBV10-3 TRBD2 TGTGCCACCACCCGTAGCGGGAGCTCCTACGAGCAGTACTTC CATTRSGSSYEQYF
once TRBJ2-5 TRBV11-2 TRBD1 TGTGCCAGCAGCTTAGGGACAGGGCGAGAGACCCAGTACTTC CASSLGTGRETQYF